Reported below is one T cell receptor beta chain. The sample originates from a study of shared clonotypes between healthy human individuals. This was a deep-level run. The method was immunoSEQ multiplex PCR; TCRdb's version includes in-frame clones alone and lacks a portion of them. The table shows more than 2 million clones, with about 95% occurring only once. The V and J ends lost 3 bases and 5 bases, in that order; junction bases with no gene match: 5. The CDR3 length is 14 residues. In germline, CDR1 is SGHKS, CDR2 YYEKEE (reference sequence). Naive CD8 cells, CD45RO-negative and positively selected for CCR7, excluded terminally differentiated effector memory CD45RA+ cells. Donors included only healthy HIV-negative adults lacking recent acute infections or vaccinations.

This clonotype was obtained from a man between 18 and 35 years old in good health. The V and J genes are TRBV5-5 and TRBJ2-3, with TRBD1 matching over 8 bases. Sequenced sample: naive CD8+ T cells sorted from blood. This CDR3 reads CASSSGQGGDTQYF. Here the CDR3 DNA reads TGTGCCAGCAGCTCCGGACAGGGTGGAGATACGCAGTATTTT.